What follows are 20 T cell receptor beta chains derived from one specimen sequenced in a study of neurological immune-mediated disorders (dated by TCRdb to between 2018 and 2021). The time point label on this specimen signifies: technical triplicate 1. Libraries were prepared through 5' RACE. Sequenced using an Illumina HiSeq 2500. TCRdb reprocessing: public reads trimmed at Q25 with fastp, clones called with MiXCR, in-frame beta chains kept. Identical CDR3 protein sequences are pooled into one entry, listed with their most common genes and DNA. The sample includes about 38,000 distinct CDR3 sequences, with approximately 12% observed a single time. 3% to 5% of the sample is taken by the ten largest. The material sequenced was PBMCs. These receptors all come from a man aged 60 to 69 with HTLV-1-associated myelopathy (HAM/TSP).

The table lists this clonotype with many counts. Here the CDR3 DNA reads TGCGCCAGCAGCCAGATTACGACAGGGAAGGGCTACACCTTC. Amino acids: CASSQITTGKGYTF. The genes are TRBV4-1 and TRBJ1-2, with TRBD1 identical over 7 bases. The CDR3 totals 14 residues. Germline V gene sequence: CDR1 MGHRA, CDR2 YSYEKL. The J segment lost 8 bases and the V segment lost 3 bases, leaving 9 bases of the junction unmatched.

There are many counts of this clonotype. V usage is TRBV25-1 and J usage is TRBJ2-3; D uncertain. The CDR3 consists of 14 residues. Trimming took off 4 bases at V and 2 bases at J, with 10 bases between the two ends. Germline CDR1 and CDR2: MGHDK and SYGVNS. CDR3 sequence reads: CASSGPISTDTQYF. CDR3 DNA sequence: TGTGCCAGCAGTGGACCGATTTCCACAGATACGCAGTATTTT.

In its sample, this clonotype was seen many times. The V call is TRBV6-5, the J call TRBJ2-2; D is unclear. V was pared by 5 bases and J by 1 base, with 5 bases between. The germline V gene has CDR1 MNHEY and CDR2 SVGAGI. The CDR3 has 13 residues. In DNA form, the CDR3 reads TGTGCCAGCAGTCCACGGAACACCGGGGAGCTGTTTTTT. It is translated as CASSPRNTGELFF.

Worth noting for this clonotype: A read error may produce the germline difference seen at one junction end. The chain couples TRBV28 to TRBJ1-6; D may be TRBD1 (5 bases). The germline CDR1 and CDR2 sequences are MDHEN and SYDVKM. This CDR3 has 14 residues. The CDR3 DNA sequence: TGTGCCAGCAGTCAAGTGACAGATAATTCACCTCTCCACTTT. This encodes CASSQVTDNSPLHF.

This clonotype was seen ten or more times. The chain couples TRBV7-3 to TRBJ2-1; 12 nucleotides align to TRBD2. Germline assignment: CDR1 SGHTA and CDR2 FQGTGA. With V trimmed by 6 bases and J by 0 bases, 3 bases remained unmatched. This CDR3 region has 16 residues. In DNA form, the CDR3 reads TGTGCCAGCAGACCGACTAGCGGGAGCTCCTACAATGAGCAGTTCTTC. Its translation is CASRPTSGSSYNEQFF.

This clonotype occurred many times. The rearrangement joins TRBV7-2 to TRBJ2-3; TRBD2 is a possible D gene (6 bases). Trimming left V 5 bases short and J 11 bases short, with 14 bases between. Looked up from germline, CDR1 is SGHTA and CDR2 is FQGNSA. CDR3 length equals 12 residues. The CDR3 here is CASSPGGTRQYF. CDR3 coding DNA: TGTGCCAGCAGCCCAGGCGGGACCCGGCAGTATTTT.

This clonotype showed up many times. The chain has TRBV6-6 and TRBJ1-2; D is uncertain. The germline V gene has CDR1 MNHNY and CDR2 SVGAGI (reference sequence). With 2 bases removed from V and 1 base from J, the gap between germline ends came to 8 bases. There are 14 residues in the CDR3. This chain's CDR3 is CASSYNPSNYGYTF. CDR3 nucleotide sequence: TGTGCCAGCAGTTACAATCCTAGTAACTATGGCTACACCTTC.

About this clonotype: The junction and the germline gene differ at one end; a read error may be behind it. V usage is TRBV29-1 and J usage is TRBJ2-3; D is perhaps TRBD2 (6 bases). This CDR3 has 14 residues. The germline gives CDR1 SQVTM, CDR2 ANQGSEA. The CDR3 DNA is TGCAGCGTGGAGGGCCGGGAGCCGGAAGATACACAGTATTTT. Encoded protein: CSVEGREPEDTQYF.

This clonotype was seen many times. The J gene is TRBJ1-5, the V gene TRBV29-1; D is ambiguous. The CDR3 is 13 residues long. V dropped 3 bases and J dropped 7 bases, with 13 bases sitting between them. Germline V gives CDR1 SQVTM, CDR2 ANQGSEA. The CDR3 protein is CSVDMGRGQPQHF. Written as DNA, the CDR3 is TGCAGCGTTGACATGGGGAGAGGACAGCCCCAGCATTTT.

This clonotype showed up many times. The chain employs TRBV19 and TRBJ1-6; D remains unclear. The CDR3 totals 15 residues. V lost 4 bases and J 3 bases, leaving 10 bases between the germline ends. CDR1 is LNHDA, CDR2 SQIVND, per germline (reference sequence). The CDR3 protein is CASSTPEVYNSPLHF. CDR3 DNA: TGTGCCAGTAGTACTCCGGAGGTCTATAATTCACCCCTCCACTTT. Variable domain in full (rest from reference TRBV19 and TRBJ1-6): DGGITQSPKYLFRKEGQNVTLSCEQNLNHDAMYWYRQDPGQGLRLIYYSQIVNDFQKGDIAEGYSVSREKKESFPLTVTSAQKNPTAFYLCASSTPEVYNSPLHFGNGTRLTVT.

At least ten counts were recorded for this clonotype. The gene calls are TRBV27 and TRBJ1-6; D is possibly TRBD1 (5 bases). Germline-derived CDR1 and CDR2 are MNHEY and SMNVEV (reference sequence). CDR3 length: 15 amino acids. Trimming removed 2 bases at V and 7 bases at J, with 12 bases between. CDR3 sequence reads: CASSLRGPHNSPLHF. The CDR3 nucleotides are TGTGCCAGCAGTTTAAGGGGACCCCACAATTCACCCCTCCACTTT.

Ten or more counts support this clonotype. V is TRBV7-2 and J is TRBJ1-1; 7 bases map to TRBD1. The CDR3 length is 16 residues. The V segment lost 5 bases and the J segment 0 bases; nucleotides outside the gene matches: 9. Germline V gene lookup returns CDR1 SGHTA and CDR2 FQGNSA. Written as DNA, the CDR3 is TGTGCCAGCAGCCTCGACAGGGTACCTTTGAACACTGAAGCTTTCTTT. Encoded protein: CASSLDRVPLNTEAFF.

This clonotype has ten or more counts. The chain carries TRBV5-5 and TRBJ2-1; maybe TRBD2 (5 bases). CDR1 is SGHKS, CDR2 YYEKEE, per germline (reference sequence). Deletions cut 6 bases from V and 7 bases from J, with 17 bases between. CDR3 size: 14 residues. In DNA, the CDR3 is TGTGCCAGCACCTACCAGGCGGAGGTTAATGAGCAGTTCTTC. Residues: CASTYQAEVNEQFF.

This clonotype appeared many times. The CDR3 DNA reads as TGTGCCAGCAGTTTATTCTGGGGGGCCCCCTACGAGCAGTACTTC. It codes for CASSLFWGAPYEQYF. J is TRBJ2-7 and V is TRBV27; D could derive from TRBD1 or TRBD2 (6 bases each). Germline CDR1 reads MNHEY; CDR2 reads SMNVEV (reference sequence). The CDR3 runs 15 residues. Trimming took off 1 base at V and 2 bases at J, with 12 bases between the two ends.

This clonotype appeared many times. The chain recombines TRBV20-1 with TRBJ2-5, with a possible D match to TRBD2 (6 bases). Germline values: CDR1 DFQATT, CDR2 SNEGSKA (reference sequence). There are 14 residues in the CDR3. V was trimmed by 6 bases and J by 1 base, leaving 15 bases between them. Here the CDR3 DNA reads TGCAGTGCCACCAAACCGGGAGCCCAAGAGACCCAGTACTTC. As protein: CSATKPGAQETQYF.

This clonotype was found many times. This chain connects TRBV20-1 to TRBJ2-1; D not resolved. CDR3 length: 15 amino acids. Germline V lookup: CDR1 DFQATT, CDR2 SNEGSKA (reference sequence). Trimming left V 6 bases short and J 9 bases short, with 24 bases between. CDR3 residues: CSAQDVLAKTGEQFF. The DNA of the CDR3 is TGCAGTGCCCAGGATGTCCTTGCTAAGACTGGTGAGCAGTTCTTC.

The table lists this clonotype with many counts. The gene calls are TRBV18 and TRBJ1-1; D is ambiguous. Per germline, CDR1 KGHSH and CDR2 LQKENI. This CDR3 is built from 11 residues. V shed 5 bases and J shed 6 bases, with 7 bases lying between them. The CDR3 nucleotides are TGTGCCAGCTCATCGGTCGCTGAAGCTTTCTTT. Its protein is CASSSVAEAFF. The complete variable domain, with remaining parts taken from reference TRBV18 and TRBJ1-1, reads NAGVMQNPRHLVRRRGQEARLRCSPMKGHSHVYWYRQLPEEGLKFMVYLQKENIIDESGMPKERFSAEFPKEGPSILRIQQVVRGDSAAYFCASSSVAEAFFGQGTRLTVV.

The V gene is TRBV25-1, the J gene TRBJ2-5; D might be TRBD1 or TRBD2, each matching 7 bases. This CDR3 contains 15 residues. Germline CDR1 and CDR2: MGHDK and SYGVNS. V was pared by 2 bases and J by 2 bases, with 12 bases between. In DNA, the CDR3 is TGTGCCAGCAGTGAACCAGGGGGGGCACAAGAGACCCAGTACTTC. As protein: CASSEPGGAQETQYF.

This clonotype was observed at least ten times. The CDR3 here is CASSLDEEIPFF. The CDR3 nucleotides are TGCGCCAGCAGCTTGGACGAGGAGATTCCGTTCTTC. This chain uses TRBV5-1 with TRBJ2-1; D not resolved. Trimming stripped 0 bases from V and 15 bases from J, with 13 bases between. This CDR3 contains 12 residues. Per the germline V gene, CDR1 is SGHRS and CDR2 is YFSETQ.

This clonotype was detected ten times or more. This rearrangement joins TRBV19 to TRBJ2-1; D is unresolved. The CDR3 is 15 amino acids. Between the trimmed V and J ends, which lost 3 bases and 0 bases, there was a span of 9 bases. Germline V lookup: CDR1 LNHDA, CDR2 SQIVND (reference sequence). The CDR3 sequence: CASSIGPSSYNEQFF. The DNA for the CDR3 is TGTGCCAGTAGTATTGGACCGAGCTCCTACAATGAGCAGTTCTTC.